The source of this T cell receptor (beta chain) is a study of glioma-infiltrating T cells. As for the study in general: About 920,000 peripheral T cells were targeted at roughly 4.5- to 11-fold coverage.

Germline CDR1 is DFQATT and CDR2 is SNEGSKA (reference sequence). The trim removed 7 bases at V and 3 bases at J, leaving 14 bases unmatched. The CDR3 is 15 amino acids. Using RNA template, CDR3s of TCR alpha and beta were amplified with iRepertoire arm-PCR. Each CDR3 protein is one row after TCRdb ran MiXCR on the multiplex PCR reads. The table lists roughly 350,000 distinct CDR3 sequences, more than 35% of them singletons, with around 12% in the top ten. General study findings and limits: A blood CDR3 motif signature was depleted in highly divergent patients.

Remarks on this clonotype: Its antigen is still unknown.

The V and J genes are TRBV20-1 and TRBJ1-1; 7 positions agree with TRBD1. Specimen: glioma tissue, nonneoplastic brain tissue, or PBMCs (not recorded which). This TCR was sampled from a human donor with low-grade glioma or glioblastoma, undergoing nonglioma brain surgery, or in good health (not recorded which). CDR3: CSEPPGQKRYTEAFF. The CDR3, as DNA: TGCAGTGAGCCTCCGGGACAGAAGCGTTACACTGAAGCTTTCTTT.